This passage covers 29 T cell receptor beta chains from one sample sequenced in a study of T cells in localized non-small cell lung cancer. Data came from immunoSEQ multiplex PCR; TCRdb stores just in-frame clones and leaves some out. This sample yields some 50,000 clones, of which about 88% are seen a single time; about 17% belongs to the top ten. The source was PBMCs, collected before any cancer treatment. These receptors came from a female donor with stage II lung adenocarcinoma.

This chain uses TRBV27 with TRBJ2-2; 11 bases map to TRBD1. Germline CDR1 and CDR2: MNHEY and SMNVEV (reference sequence). The CDR3 has 18 residues. Trimming removed 3 bases from V and 4 bases from J; junction bases left unmatched: 10. The CDR3 bases are TGTGCCAGCAGTTTTAGGGGACAGGGGGTATTATCCACCGGGGAGCTGTTTTTT. Its protein product is CASSFRGQGVLSTGELFF.

This chain joins TRBV9 and TRBJ2-1; D is ambiguous. Trimming removed 4 bases from V and 7 bases from J, with 12 bases in between. This CDR3 has 13 residues. Germline V CDR1 and CDR2: SGDLS, YYNGEE. The CDR3 region is CASSPPAPNEQFF. The DNA of the CDR3 is TGTGCCAGCAGCCCCCCTGCCCCAAATGAGCAGTTCTTC. Supplemented by reference TRBV9 and TRBJ2-1, the full variable domain reads DSGVTQTPKHLITATGQRVTLRCSPRSGDLSVYWYQQSLDQGLQFLIQYYNGEERAKGNILERFSAQQFPDLHSELNLSSLELGDSALYFCASSPPAPNEQFFGPGTRLTVL.

The chain recombines TRBV18 with TRBJ1-2; D unresolved. V was cut by 3 bases and J by 4 bases, with 9 bases left in between. The CDR3 spans 13 residues. Germline V gene data show CDR1 as KGHSH and CDR2 as LQKENI. The CDR3 DNA sequence: TGTGCCAGCTCACCTTCGGAGTCCTATGGCTACACCTTC. Encoded protein: CASSPSESYGYTF. The entire variable domain, with the rest obtained from reference TRBV18 and TRBJ1-2, is as follows: NAGVMQNPRHLVRRRGQEARLRCSPMKGHSHVYWYRQLPEEGLKFMVYLQKENIIDESGMPKERFSAEFPKEGPSILRIQQVVRGDSAAYFCASSPSESYGYTFGSGTRLTVV.

This clone is a singleton in its sample. The CDR3 protein is CASSYGGENPNEQFF. CDR3 DNA: TGTGCCAGCAGTTACGGGGGTGAGAATCCCAATGAGCAGTTCTTC. The J gene is TRBJ2-1, the V gene TRBV6-5; D may match TRBD1 or TRBD2 (5 bases each). CDR1 is MNHEY and CDR2 is SVGAGI in the germline V gene. The CDR3 totals 15 residues. With 2 bases removed from V and 6 bases from J, the gap between germline ends came to 14 bases.

The chain links TRBV15 to TRBJ2-3, with TRBD2 matching 7 bases. The CDR3 covers 17 residues. Trimming at V came to 1 base and at J to 1 base, leaving 8 bases not matched to a gene. In germline, CDR1 is LNHNV, CDR2 YYDKDF (reference sequence). The CDR3 is CATSRVGRGYRTDTQYF. The CDR3 DNA sequence: TGTGCCACCAGCAGAGTGGGGCGGGGGTACCGCACAGATACGCAGTATTTT.

The rearrangement joins TRBV9 to TRBJ1-1; D is uncertain. V dropped 1 base and J dropped 4 bases, with 8 bases sitting between them. The germline CDR1 and CDR2 sequences are SGDLS and YYNGEE. The CDR3 is made up of 13 amino acids. DNA of the CDR3: TGTGCCAGCAGCGTAAGTAGTCTCACTGAAGCTTTCTTT. This encodes CASSVSSLTEAFF.

The chain links TRBV4-1 to TRBJ2-7, with D maybe TRBD1 (6 bases). The germline gives CDR1 MGHRA, CDR2 YSYEKL. The CDR3 runs to 16 residues. With 2 bases removed from V and 2 bases from J, the gap between germline ends came to 16 bases. The CDR3: CASSQKGTYGPYEQYF. As DNA, the CDR3 is TGCGCCAGCAGCCAAAAAGGGACATACGGCCCCTACGAGCAGTACTTC.

CDR3 residues: CASSLGPQGARYGYTF. DNA for the CDR3: TGTGCCAGCAGCTTGGGACCACAGGGGGCTCGGTATGGCTACACCTTC. V usage is TRBV5-6 and J usage is TRBJ1-2; 9 nucleotides line up with TRBD1. There are 16 residues in the CDR3. Germline CDR1 is SGHDT and CDR2 is YYEEEE. Trimming removed 0 bases from V and 5 bases from J; junction bases left unmatched: 8. The full variable domain, rest sourced from reference TRBV5-6 and TRBJ1-2, is DAGVTQSPTHLIKTRGQQVTLRCSPKSGHDTVSWYQQALGQGPQFIFQYYEEEERQRGNFPDRFSGHQFPNYSSELNVNALLLGDSALYLCASSLGPQGARYGYTFGSGTRLTVV.

The chain employs TRBV21-1 and TRBJ2-5; no DNA check was done on the table's D call, TRBD2. TRBV21-1 is a documented pseudogene. This CDR3 is 18 amino acids long. CDR3 protein: CASSMIVGLAGGQETQYF. The CDR3 DNA reads TGTGCCAGCAGCATGATCGTTGGACTAGCGGGGGGTCAAGAGACCCAGTACTTC.

The chain couples TRBV18 to TRBJ1-1; 9 bases align to TRBD1. V shed 0 bases, J shed 0 bases, and the junction held 5 bases outside the gene matches. Germline CDR1 is KGHSH and CDR2 is LQKENI. The CDR3 runs to 17 residues. CDR3 amino acids: CASSPPGQGGMNTEAFF. Written as DNA, the CDR3 is TGTGCCAGCTCACCACCGGGACAGGGCGGAATGAACACTGAAGCTTTCTTT.

The chain joins TRBV5-1 to TRBJ2-7, with unresolved D. Germline CDR1 is SGHRS and CDR2 is YFSETQ. V was shortened by 4 bases and J by 0 bases, with 8 bases between the two germline ends. The CDR3 has 13 amino acids. CDR3 sequence (DNA): TGCGCCAGCAGCCCGCACAGCTCCTACGAGCAGTACTTC. Translated, it gives CASSPHSSYEQYF.

V usage is TRBV9 and J usage is TRBJ2-3; no clear D gene. V lost 0 bases and J 2 bases, leaving 7 bases between the germline ends. Germline CDR1 reads SGDLS; CDR2 reads YYNGEE. This CDR3 region has 14 residues. CDR3 region: CASSVGRVTDTQYF. The CDR3 bases are TGTGCCAGCAGCGTAGGTCGGGTCACAGATACGCAGTATTTT. Variable domain in full (rest from reference TRBV9 and TRBJ2-3): DSGVTQTPKHLITATGQRVTLRCSPRSGDLSVYWYQQSLDQGLQFLIQYYNGEERAKGNILERFSAQQFPDLHSELNLSSLELGDSALYFCASSVGRVTDTQYFGPGTRLTVL.

The gene calls are TRBV28 and TRBJ1-3, with TRBD1 as a possible D gene (5 bases). V gave up 10 bases and J gave up 8 bases, with 12 bases separating them. The germline V gene has CDR1 MDHEN and CDR2 SYDVKM. The CDR3 loop spans 11 amino acids. CDR3 region: CATGRADTIYF. The CDR3 coding sequence is TGTGCCACAGGGAGGGCAGACACCATATATTTT.

The V call is TRBV7-2, the J call TRBJ2-1; D is undetermined. The ends were cut back, 1 base at V and 10 bases at J, with 8 bases in the middle. Germline V CDR1 and CDR2: SGHTA, FQGNSA. The length of the CDR3 is 12 residues. The CDR3 DNA sequence: TGTGCCAGCAGCTTAGAATGGAAGGAGCAGTTCTTC. Protein product: CASSLEWKEQFF.

This clone has just one count. The rearrangement links TRBV10-3 to TRBJ1-1, with D perhaps matching TRBD1 (5 bases). The ends were cut back, 3 bases at V and 11 bases at J, with 19 bases in the middle. This CDR3 comprises 14 residues. Germline CDR1 reads ENHRY; CDR2 reads SYGVKD. CDR3 nucleotide sequence: TGTGCCATCAGTGACTTATCGCCGTTATCAGGGGCTTTCTTT. This translates into CAISDLSPLSGAFF.

The V gene is TRBV6-1, the J gene TRBJ1-6; D not resolved. V was pared by 6 bases and J by 6 bases, with 3 bases between. The length of the CDR3 is 11 residues. Per the germline V gene, CDR1 is MNHNS and CDR2 is SASEGT. The DNA for the CDR3 is TGTGCCAGCAGCCTTAATTCACCCCTCCACTTT. It codes for CASSLNSPLHF.

This chain connects TRBV2 to TRBJ2-7; D is possibly TRBD1 or TRBD2 (6 bases each). The V gene lost 1 base and the J gene lost 2 bases, with 9 bases spanning the gap. The CDR3 has 14 residues. The V gene's germline CDR1 is SNHLY and CDR2 FYNNEI. The CDR3, as DNA: TGTGCCAGCAGTGAAGACGGGGGCCCCTACGAGCAGTACTTC. This encodes CASSEDGGPYEQYF.

The chain joins TRBV13 to TRBJ1-3, with 8 bases fitting TRBD1. V dropped 5 bases and J dropped 10; count of bases not matched to a gene: 7. The germline V gene has CDR1 PRHDT and CDR2 FYEKMQ (reference sequence). The CDR3 length is 13 residues. Here the CDR3 reads CASSSPDRATIYF. In DNA form, the CDR3 reads TGTGCCAGCAGCAGCCCGGACAGGGCAACCATATATTTT. The whole variable domain, remainder taken from reference TRBV13 and TRBJ1-3, is AAGVIQSPRHLIKEKRETATLKCYPIPRHDTVYWYQQGPGQDPQFLISFYEKMQSDKGSIPDRFSAQQFSDYHSELNMSSLELGDSALYFCASSSPDRATIYFGEGSWLTVV.

The CDR3 coding sequence is TGTGCCAGCAGCCCATACCGACAGGGGACCTATTACCCCGGGGAGCTGTTTTTT. Its translation is CASSPYRQGTYYPGELFF. The V and J genes are TRBV5-6 and TRBJ2-2, with TRBD1 identical over 8 bases. V dropped 4 bases and J dropped 6; count of bases not matched to a gene: 17. This CDR3 spans 18 amino acids. CDR1 is SGHDT, CDR2 YYEEEE, per germline.

This chain joins TRBV11-3 and TRBJ1-1; no clear D. The CDR3 has 13 amino acids. Germline V gene data show CDR1 as SGHNT and CDR2 as YENEEA. Trimming removed 3 bases at V and 1 base at J, with 6 bases between. The CDR3 sequence is CASSFGANTEAFF. CDR3 bases: TGTGCCAGCAGCTTTGGAGCGAACACTGAAGCTTTCTTT.

This rearrangement joins TRBV28 to TRBJ1-2; 12 nucleotides line up with TRBD1. The trim removed 6 bases at V and 6 bases at J, leaving 5 bases unmatched. Germline assignment: CDR1 MDHEN and CDR2 SYDVKM. The CDR3 has 14 amino acids. CDR3 in amino acids: CASRGDRGRDGYTF. The CDR3 DNA reads as TGTGCCAGCAGAGGGGACAGGGGGCGTGATGGCTACACCTTC.

The chain is built from TRBV5-4 and TRBJ1-5; 9 nucleotides line up with TRBD1. The CDR3 has 15 amino acids. The trim removed 4 bases at V and 7 bases at J, leaving 9 bases unmatched. Germline loops: CDR1 SGHNT, CDR2 YYREEE (reference sequence). CDR3 amino acids: CASSAGTGTGQPQHF. CDR3 sequence (DNA): TGTGCCAGCAGCGCCGGGACAGGGACTGGGCAGCCCCAGCATTTT.

The V gene is TRBV19, the J gene TRBJ2-7, with D unclear. There are 15 residues in the CDR3. Germline V gene sequence: CDR1 LNHDA, CDR2 SQIVND (reference sequence). The V end lost 3 bases, the J end lost 3 bases, and 15 bases lay between the germline ends. The CDR3 sequence is CASSMEVPPLYEQYF. CDR3 bases: TGTGCCAGTAGTATGGAAGTCCCCCCTCTCTACGAGCAGTACTTC.

This chain connects TRBV6-6 to TRBJ2-7, with 8 bases that match TRBD1. With V trimmed by 0 bases and J by 4 bases, 2 bases remained unmatched. Germline V gives CDR1 MNHNY, CDR2 SVGAGI (reference sequence). CDR3 length equals 14 residues. CDR3 loop: CASSYSGQGYEQYF. CDR3 nucleotide sequence: TGTGCCAGCAGTTACTCAGGACAGGGTTACGAGCAGTACTTC.

The chain carries TRBV9 and TRBJ2-2, with D tentatively TRBD1 (5 bases). Trimming pared 4 bases from V and 0 bases from J, leaving 10 bases between. From germline, CDR1 is SGDLS and CDR2 YYNGEE. This CDR3 region has 15 residues. The CDR3 DNA reads TGTGCCAGCAGCCCCCGGACAACGAACACCGGGGAGCTGTTTTTT. The encoded protein is CASSPRTTNTGELFF.

On this clone: The sample contains more than one DNA sequence encoding this CDR3. V is TRBV5-1 and J is TRBJ1-1; D gene ambiguous. Germline CDR1 reads SGHRS; CDR2 reads YFSETQ. Deletions cut 0 bases from V and 2 bases from J, with 8 bases between. This CDR3 comprises 14 residues. The CDR3 spells CASSLDPGNTEAFF. DNA for the CDR3: TGCGCCAGCAGCTTGGACCCGGGAAACACTGAAGCTTTCTTT.

The chain joins TRBV5-1 to TRBJ1-4; 9 nucleotides match TRBD1. The V and J ends lost 5 bases and 3 bases, in that order; junction bases with no gene match: 5. Looked up from germline, CDR1 is SGHRS and CDR2 is YFSETQ. The CDR3 is 15 residues long. The CDR3 DNA is TGCGCCAGCAGTTTACAGGGGGCCCCTAATGAAAAACTGTTTTTT. Residues: CASSLQGAPNEKLFF.

The rearrangement uses TRBV11-3 and TRBJ1-2, with 8 positions matching TRBD1. Germline loops: CDR1 SGHNT, CDR2 YENEEA. The CDR3 is 12 residues long. V lost 9 bases and J lost 4; bases outside the gene matches: 4. The CDR3 bases are TGTGCCAGACAGGGGGATGGCTATGGCTACACCTTC. Translation gives CARQGDGYGYTF.

This clone was observed once. The J gene is TRBJ1-3, the V gene TRBV12-5; D not resolved. Looked up from germline, CDR1 is LGHNT and CDR2 is FRNRAP. Deletions cut 4 bases from V and 6 bases from J, with 13 bases between. CDR3 length: 14 amino acids. The CDR3, as DNA: TGTGCTAGTGGTTCTCGAGGCGGGCTAAACACCATATATTTT. Amino acids: CASGSRGGLNTIYF.